This is a list of T cell receptor beta chains from one sample in a study of blood T cells in healthy people across ages. One entry per CDR3 protein results from TCRdb running MiXCR on the 5' RACE reads. Of approximately 780,000 distinct CDR3 sequences listed, roughly 24% are singletons. This sample also belongs to another study, concerning T cells of mothers and their children.

Sequencing was carried out using blood. The receptors were gathered from a boy younger than 18 in good health. The CDR3 runs from the conserved cysteine through the conserved F or W. The D gene is left open where the match is weak. Some rows have no size entry. The others give once, few or many, or a class for an expanded clone.

V gene,J gene,D gene,clone size,CDR3 DNA,CDR3 protein
TRBV5-1,TRBJ1-1,TRBD1,.,TGCGCCAGCAGCAAACAACAGGGGTCTGAAGCTTTCTTT,CASSKQQGSEAFF
TRBV5-6,TRBJ2-6,.,.,TGTGCCAGCAGCTTGGACCGAGGACGATCTGGGGCCAACGTCCTGACTTTC,CASSLDRGRSGANVLTF
TRBV4-1,TRBJ2-7,.,few,TGCGCCAGCAGCCAAGATCTCGGCGGATCCTACGAGCAGTACTTC,CASSQDLGGSYEQYF
TRBV27,TRBJ2-4,TRBD2,.,TGTGCCAGCAGTTTATCGGCGCGGGGGGCTTGGGGAGTTCAGTACTTC,CASSLSARGAWGVQYF
TRBV6-1,TRBJ2-7,TRBD2,.,TGTGCCAGCAGTGGTGAGCGGGGGGTCTCCTACGAGCAGTACTTC,CASSGERGVSYEQYF
TRBV7-9,TRBJ2-1,TRBD2,.,TGTGCCAGCGAGTTAGGGCTAGCGGGAGATGAGCAGTTCTTC,CASELGLAGDEQFF
TRBV4-2,TRBJ2-1,.,few,TGTGCCAGCAGATCCTTCTGGACGGACAATGAGCAGTTCTTC,CASRSFWTDNEQFF
TRBV3-1,TRBJ2-2,.,.,TGTGCCAGCAGCCGACAAGCGGCTACGAACACCGGGGAGCTGTTTTTT,CASSRQAATNTGELFF
TRBV30,TRBJ2-7,.,few,TGTGCCAGCCGGGCTCGGCTCGAGCAGTACTTC,CASRARLEQYF
TRBV10-3,TRBJ1-6,.,few,TGTGGACAGGCGGATAATTCACCCCTCCACTTT,CGQADNSPLHF
TRBV7-8,TRBJ2-7,.,many,TGTGCCAGCAGCCCCCCGGGGGCCTCCTACGAGCAGTACTTC,CASSPPGASYEQYF
TRBV12-3/TRBV12-4,TRBJ2-5,.,many,TGTGCTGTGGCGGGGCCAGGAGAGACCCAGTACTTC,CAVAGPGETQYF
TRBV7-2,TRBJ2-7,.,.,TGTGCCAGCAGCTGGGCTTCTTCAGGCGAGCAGTACTTC,CASSWASSGEQYF
TRBV5-1,TRBJ1-1,.,few,TGCGCCAGCAGAGTCGGGGGGGGGTCCCTGAACACTGAAGCTTTCTTT,CASRVGGGSLNTEAFF
TRBV25-1,TRBJ1-2,.,few,TGTGCCAGCTCGGACGGGAACTATGGCTACACCTTC,CASSDGNYGYTF
TRBV29-1,TRBJ2-5,.,.,TGCAGCGTGGATACCAGGGGGACGGGGGGAGAGACCCAGTACTTC,CSVDTRGTGGETQYF
TRBV7-9,TRBJ2-3,.,few,TGTGCCAGCAGCTTAGCTCGGGGCCTTATAAATACGCAGTATTTT,CASSLARGLINTQYF
TRBV18,TRBJ2-7,TRBD2,.,TGTGCCAGCTCATCTGGACTAGCTGAGCAGTACTTC,CASSSGLAEQYF
TRBV3-1,TRBJ2-4,TRBD2,few,TGTGCCAGCAGCCAAGCTCCTGGCGGGGGAGCCAAAAACATTCAGTACTTC,CASSQAPGGGAKNIQYF
TRBV28,TRBJ1-2,TRBD1,.,TGTGTCAGCAGTTTAAGTGGGACAGGGGGCTTCGATGGCTACACCTTC,CVSSLSGTGGFDGYTF
TRBV12-3/TRBV12-4,TRBJ2-2,.,few,TGTGCCAGCCGGGCGGCTTACGGGGAGCTGTTTTTT,CASRAAYGELFF
TRBV20-1,TRBJ1-2,TRBD1,.,TGCAGTGCTAGAGCCCGCCAGGGGGTCGGCTATGGCTACACCTTC,CSARARQGVGYGYTF
TRBV29-1,TRBJ2-3,.,.,TGCAGCGTGGGACGGTCCGGCACAGATACGCGGTATTTT,CSVGRSGTDTRYF
TRBV7-9,TRBJ1-1,TRBD1,.,TGTGCCAGCAGCTTAGCAGCGACAGGGAGTGAGAACACTGAAGCTTTCTTT,CASSLAATGSENTEAFF
TRBV7-9,TRBJ1-3,.,.,TGTGCCAGCAGCCCGAAACTAAGGGACACCCGAAAAGGAAACACCATATATTTT,CASSPKLRDTRKGNTIYF
TRBV12-5,TRBJ1-2,.,.,TGTGCTAGTGGTTTGGTACTAGGGTTACAGGGTGGCTACACCTTC,CASGLVLGLQGGYTF
TRBV18,TRBJ2-7,.,.,TGTGCCAGCTCACCGACTTCGGTGGACGAGCAGTACTTC,CASSPTSVDEQYF
TRBV5-1,TRBJ2-4,TRBD2,few,TGCGCCAGCAGCCAGAGCGGGGCTAAAAACATTCAGTACTTC,CASSQSGAKNIQYF
TRBV20-1,TRBJ1-1,.,few,TGCAGTCCATTGCGGAGGGGCATCATGAACACTGAAGCTTTCTTT,CSPLRRGIMNTEAFF